The clone carrying this T cell receptor (beta chain) was detected many times. The J segment lost 4 bases and the V segment lost 7 bases, leaving 6 bases of the junction unmatched. The CDR3 totals 13 residues. This entry is derived from a study of neurological immune-mediated disorders. cDNA was made by 5'RACE with 10-nucleotide random UMIs. Every sequencing run produced over 180 million TCR-beta sequences, and the sequences from any one run covered 15-18 subjects. In TCRdb, the 5' RACE reads were re-called with MiXCR into one record per CDR3 protein. This sample has 50,000 to 70,000 distinct CDR3 sequences; approximately 12% occur once, and the top ten carry 9.5% to 12%.

This sequence was found in a woman aged 55-70 years with HTLV-1-associated myelopathy (HAM/TSP). Sequencing used PBMCs. The chain joins TRBV12-3 or TRBV12-4 to TRBJ2-7; 8 positions match TRBD2. CDR3 in amino acids: CASTPGLAYEQYF. CDR3 in DNA: TGTGCCAGCACCCCCGGACTAGCTTACGAGCAGTACTTC.